A selection of T cell receptor beta chains follows, all from one sample in a study of shared clonotypes between healthy human individuals. Method: immunoSEQ multiplex PCR; TCRdb's copy keeps in-frame clones and lacks some. The data show about a million clones, approximately 72% seen once. Sequencing used memory CD4+ T cells sorted from blood. The receptors were gathered from a man younger than 35 in good health. CDR3s include the opening cysteine and the closing phenylalanine or tryptophan. The D gene is left open where the match is weak. Clone size appears in some rows only: once, few, many, or a class for an expanded clone.

CASCGVAETQYF TGTGCCAGCTGCGGAGTTGCAGAGACCCAGTACTTC . TRBJ2-5 . TRBV5-6
CASSTGGEQFF TGCGCCAGCAGCACAGGGGGCGAGCAGTTCTTC few TRBJ2-1 TRBD1 TRBV5-1
CAISGHTGTDTQYF TGTGCCATCAGTGGACATACGGGCACAGATACGCAGTATTTT . TRBJ2-3 . TRBV10-3
CASSIEEGLPQHF TGTGCCAGTAGTATAGAAGAGGGGCTGCCCCAGCATTTT . TRBJ1-5 . TRBV19
CASSDPGTSGFLGTTQYF TGTGCCAGCAGTGACCCCGGGACTAGCGGATTTTTGGGGACTACGCAGTATTTT . TRBJ2-3 TRBD2 TRBV6-1
CASSVTPGQGGFF TGTGCCAGCAGTGTTACCCCAGGACAGGGCGGGTTTTTT . TRBJ2-2 TRBD1 TRBV6-1
CASSVDPLGELFF TGTGCCAGCAGCGTTGACCCCCTGGGGGAGCTGTTTTTT once TRBJ2-2 . TRBV9
CASSLGLAQDEQFF TGTGCCAGCAGCCTCGGACTGGCCCAGGATGAGCAGTTCTTC . TRBJ2-1 . TRBV7-9
CASSLLQGREKLFF TGTGCCAGCAGCTTATTGCAGGGTAGGGAAAAACTGTTTTTT once TRBJ1-4 . TRBV7-9
CASRPTSGTLDTQYF TGTGCCAGTAGACCGACTAGCGGGACACTAGATACGCAGTATTTT . TRBJ2-3 TRBD2 TRBV19
CASSFDSTDTQYF TGCGCCAGCAGCTTCGACAGCACAGATACGCAGTATTTT . TRBJ2-3 . TRBV5-1
CASTTGAETQYF TGTGCCAGCACGACAGGGGCAGAGACCCAGTACTTC . TRBJ2-5 TRBD1 TRBV11-2
CASSLYNQPQHF TGTGCCAGCAGCCTTTATAATCAGCCCCAGCATTTT . TRBJ1-5 . TRBV7-2
CASGSSGRTNEQFF TGTGCCAGTGGTTCTAGCGGGAGAACTAATGAGCAGTTCTTC . TRBJ2-1 TRBD2 TRBV19
CASSIGDFNEKLFF TGTGCCAGTAGTATCGGAGACTTCAATGAAAAACTGTTTTTT . TRBJ1-4 . TRBV19
CSVVGMTADTQYF TGCAGCGTTGTAGGAATGACAGCAGATACGCAGTATTTT . TRBJ2-3 . TRBV29-1
CATSSQGSGANVLTF TGTGCCACCTCAAGTCAGGGGTCTGGGGCCAACGTCCTGACTTTC few TRBJ2-6 . TRBV19
CASSQDRYRAQSPLHF TGCGCCAGCAGCCAAGATCGTTATAGGGCCCAATCACCCCTCCACTTT . TRBJ1-6 . TRBV4-1
CASSLRDYNSPLHF TGTGCCAGCAGCCTCCGGGACTATAATTCACCCCTCCACTTT once TRBJ1-6 . TRBV14
CASSEYGTLGEAGGYTF TGTGCCAGCAGTGAATACGGGACACTCGGGGAAGCGGGGGGCTACACCTTC once TRBJ1-2 . TRBV25-1
CAWNSAGLDYEQYF TGTGCCTGGAATTCAGCGGGACTGGACTACGAGCAGTACTTC . TRBJ2-7 TRBD2 TRBV30
CASSYELARYEQYF TGTGCCAGCAGTTACGAACTAGCCCGCTACGAGCAGTACTTC . TRBJ2-7 . TRBV6-5
CASSPSHGTKVAPQYF TGTGCCAGCTCCCCCTCGCATGGGACTAAGGTAGCACCGCAGTATTTT . TRBJ2-3 TRBD2 TRBV7-2
CASSPTGGRADTQYF TGTGCCAGCAGCCCTACGGGAGGCAGGGCAGATACGCAGTATTTT . TRBJ2-3 TRBD2 TRBV5-5
CASSYSGTSGQETQYF TGTGCCAGCAGTTACTCGGGGACTAGCGGCCAAGAGACCCAGTACTTC . TRBJ2-5 TRBD2 TRBV6-5